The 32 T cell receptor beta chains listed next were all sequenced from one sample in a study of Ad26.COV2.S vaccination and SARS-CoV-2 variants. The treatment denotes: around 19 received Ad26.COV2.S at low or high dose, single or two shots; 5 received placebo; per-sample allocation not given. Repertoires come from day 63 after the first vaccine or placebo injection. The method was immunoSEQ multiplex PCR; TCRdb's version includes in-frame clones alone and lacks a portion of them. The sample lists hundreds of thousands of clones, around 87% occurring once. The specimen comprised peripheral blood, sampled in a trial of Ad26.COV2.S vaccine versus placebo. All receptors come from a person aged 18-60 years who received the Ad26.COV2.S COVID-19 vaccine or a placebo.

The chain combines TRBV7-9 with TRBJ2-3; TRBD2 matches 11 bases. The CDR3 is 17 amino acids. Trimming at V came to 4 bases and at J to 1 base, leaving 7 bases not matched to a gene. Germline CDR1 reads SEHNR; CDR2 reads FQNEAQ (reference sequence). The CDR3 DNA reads TGTGCCAGCAGCTCGACTAGCGGGAAACAACGCACAGATACGCAGTATTTT. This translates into CASSSTSGKQRTDTQYF.

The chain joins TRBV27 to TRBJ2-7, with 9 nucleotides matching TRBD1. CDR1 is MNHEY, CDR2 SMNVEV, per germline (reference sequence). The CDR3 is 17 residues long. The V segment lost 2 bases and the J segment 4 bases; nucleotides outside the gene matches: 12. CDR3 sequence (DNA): TGTGCCAGCAGTTTAATAGGCGCTCGGACAGGGGTTTACGAGCAGTACTTC. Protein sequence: CASSLIGARTGVYEQYF.

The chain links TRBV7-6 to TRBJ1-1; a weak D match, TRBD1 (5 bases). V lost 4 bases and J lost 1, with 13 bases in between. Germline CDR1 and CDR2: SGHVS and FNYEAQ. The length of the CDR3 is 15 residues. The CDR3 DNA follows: TGTGCCAGCAGCTCCAGGACCGGACAGAACACTGAAGCTTTCTTT. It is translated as CASSSRTGQNTEAFF. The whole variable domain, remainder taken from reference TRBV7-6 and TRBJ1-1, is GAGVSQSPRYKVTKRGQDVALRCDPISGHVSLYWYRQALGQGPEFLTYFNYEAQQDKSGLPNDRFSAERPEGSISTLTIQRTEQRDSAMYRCASSSRTGQNTEAFFGQGTRLTVV.

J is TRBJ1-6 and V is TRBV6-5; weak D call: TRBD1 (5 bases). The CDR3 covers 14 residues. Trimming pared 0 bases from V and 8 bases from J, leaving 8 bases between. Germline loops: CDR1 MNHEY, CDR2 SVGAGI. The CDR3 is CASSYSRGDSPLHF. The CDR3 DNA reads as TGTGCCAGCAGTTACTCAAGGGGTGATTCACCCCTCCACTTT.

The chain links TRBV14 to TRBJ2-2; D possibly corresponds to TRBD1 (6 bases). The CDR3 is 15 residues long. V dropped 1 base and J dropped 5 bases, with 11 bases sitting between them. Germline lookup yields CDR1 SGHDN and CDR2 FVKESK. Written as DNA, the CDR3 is TGTGCCAGCAGCCAAGCAGGGGTGATAACCGGGGAGCTGTTTTTT. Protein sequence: CASSQAGVITGELFF.

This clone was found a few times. CDR3 DNA sequence: TGTGCCAGCAGCCTTAAAGGGGCGAGGGAGCAGTACTTC. Translation: CASSLKGAREQYF. The J gene is TRBJ2-7, the V gene TRBV11-3, with D perhaps matching TRBD1 (5 bases). V lost 5 bases, J lost 7 bases, and 15 bases lay in between. The CDR3 has 13 residues. Looked up from germline, CDR1 is SGHNT and CDR2 is YENEEA. Filled out from reference TRBV11-3 and TRBJ2-7, the complete variable domain reads EAGVVQSPRYKIIEKKQPVAFWCNPISGHNTLYWYLQNLGQGPELLIRYENEEAVDDSQLPKDRFSAERLKGVDSTLKIQPAELGDSAVYLCASSLKGAREQYFGPGTRLTVT.

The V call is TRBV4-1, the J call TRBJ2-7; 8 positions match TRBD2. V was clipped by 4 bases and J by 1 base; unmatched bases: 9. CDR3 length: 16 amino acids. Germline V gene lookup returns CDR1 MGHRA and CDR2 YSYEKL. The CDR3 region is CASSPTGSGGSYEQYF. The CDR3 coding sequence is TGCGCCAGCAGCCCCACCGGGAGCGGGGGATCCTACGAGCAGTACTTC.

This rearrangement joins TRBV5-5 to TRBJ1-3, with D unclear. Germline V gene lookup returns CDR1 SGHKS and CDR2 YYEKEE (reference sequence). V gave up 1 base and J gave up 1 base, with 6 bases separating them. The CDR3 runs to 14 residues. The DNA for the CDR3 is TGTGCCAGCAGCTTGTGGGGATCTGGAAACACCATATATTTT. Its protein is CASSLWGSGNTIYF.

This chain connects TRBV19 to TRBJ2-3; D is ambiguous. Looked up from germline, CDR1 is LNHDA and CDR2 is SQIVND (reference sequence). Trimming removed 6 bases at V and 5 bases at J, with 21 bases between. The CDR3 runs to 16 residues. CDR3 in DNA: TGTGCCAGTAGGGGAATAGGGCAGTTCAGAGGAGATACGCAGTATTTT. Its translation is CASRGIGQFRGDTQYF.

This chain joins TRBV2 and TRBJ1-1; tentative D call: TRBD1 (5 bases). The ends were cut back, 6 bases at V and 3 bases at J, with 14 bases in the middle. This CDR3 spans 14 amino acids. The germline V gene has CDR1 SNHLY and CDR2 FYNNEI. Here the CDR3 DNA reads TGTGCCAGCAGCGGCCGGGGCGGAGACACTGAAGCTTTCTTT. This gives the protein CASSGRGGDTEAFF. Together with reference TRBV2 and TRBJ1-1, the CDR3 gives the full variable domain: EPEVTQTPSHQVTQMGQEVILRCVPISNHLYFYWYRQILGQKVEFLVSFYNNEISEKSEIFDDQFSVERPDGSNFTLKIRSTKLEDSAMYFCASSGRGGDTEAFFGQGTRLTVV.

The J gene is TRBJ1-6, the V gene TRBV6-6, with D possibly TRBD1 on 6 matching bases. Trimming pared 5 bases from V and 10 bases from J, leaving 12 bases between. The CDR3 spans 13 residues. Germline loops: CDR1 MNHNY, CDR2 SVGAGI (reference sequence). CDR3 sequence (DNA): TGTGCCAGCAGTCGGCAGGGGAGCTCACCCCTCCACTTT. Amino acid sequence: CASSRQGSSPLHF.

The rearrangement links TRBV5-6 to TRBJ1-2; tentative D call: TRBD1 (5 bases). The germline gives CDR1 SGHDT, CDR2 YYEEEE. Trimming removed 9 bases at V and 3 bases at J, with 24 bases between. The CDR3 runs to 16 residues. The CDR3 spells CATNGLGVGVHYGYTF. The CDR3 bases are TGTGCCACCAACGGTCTGGGTGTAGGGGTACACTATGGCTACACCTTC.

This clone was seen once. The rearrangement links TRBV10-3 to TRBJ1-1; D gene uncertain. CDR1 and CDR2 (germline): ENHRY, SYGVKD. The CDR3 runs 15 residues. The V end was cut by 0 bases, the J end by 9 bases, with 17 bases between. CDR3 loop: CAISESTVVVRQAFF. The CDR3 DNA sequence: TGTGCCATCAGTGAGTCTACCGTGGTCGTTCGGCAAGCTTTCTTT.

The DNA for the CDR3 is TGTGCCAGTACCTCCGGCGGGGTTGGCACAGATACGCAGTATTTT. It is translated as CASTSGGVGTDTQYF. This chain uses TRBV19 with TRBJ2-3; D might be TRBD2 (6 bases). Trimming left V 7 bases short and J 1 base short, with 15 bases between. The CDR3 extends over 15 amino acids. Germline V gene sequence: CDR1 LNHDA, CDR2 SQIVND (reference sequence).

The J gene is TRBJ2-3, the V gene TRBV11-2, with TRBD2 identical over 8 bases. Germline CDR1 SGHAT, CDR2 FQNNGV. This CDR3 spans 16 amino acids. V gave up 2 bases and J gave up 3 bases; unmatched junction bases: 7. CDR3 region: CASSLRREALTDTQYF. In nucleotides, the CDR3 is TGTGCCAGCAGCTTAAGGCGGGAGGCATTAACAGATACGCAGTATTTT.

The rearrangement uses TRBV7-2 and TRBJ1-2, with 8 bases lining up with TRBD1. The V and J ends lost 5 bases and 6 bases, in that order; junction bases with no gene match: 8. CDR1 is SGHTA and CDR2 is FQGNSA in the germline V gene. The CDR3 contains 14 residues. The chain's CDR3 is CASSLGQGLDGYTF. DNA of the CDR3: TGTGCCAGCAGCCTCGGACAGGGACTTGATGGCTACACCTTC. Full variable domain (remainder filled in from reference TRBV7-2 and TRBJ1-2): GAGVSQSPSNKVTEKGKDVELRCDPISGHTALYWYRQSLGQGLEFLIYFQGNSAPDKSGLPSDRFSAERTGGSVSTLTIQRTQQEDSAVYLCASSLGQGLDGYTFGSGTRLTVV.

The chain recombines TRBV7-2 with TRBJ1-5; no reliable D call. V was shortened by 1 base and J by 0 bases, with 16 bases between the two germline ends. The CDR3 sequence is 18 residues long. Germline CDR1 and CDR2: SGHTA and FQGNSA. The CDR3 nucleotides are TGTGCCAGCAGCTTAGTTTCCCTGAGGGAGGATAGCAATCAGCCCCAGCATTTT. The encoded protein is CASSLVSLREDSNQPQHF.

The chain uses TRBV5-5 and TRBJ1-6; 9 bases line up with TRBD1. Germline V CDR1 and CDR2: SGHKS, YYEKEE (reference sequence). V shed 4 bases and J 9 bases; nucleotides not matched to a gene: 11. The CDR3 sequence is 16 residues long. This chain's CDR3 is CASSLTTGGLGSPLHF. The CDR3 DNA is TGTGCCAGCAGCCTCACGACAGGGGGGCTAGGTTCACCCCTCCACTTT. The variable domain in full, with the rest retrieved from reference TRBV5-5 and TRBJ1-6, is DAGVTQSPTHLIKTRGQQVTLRCSPISGHKSVSWYQQVLGQGPQFIFQYYEKEERGRGNFPDRFSARQFPNYSSELNVNALLLGDSALYLCASSLTTGGLGSPLHFGNGTRLTVT.

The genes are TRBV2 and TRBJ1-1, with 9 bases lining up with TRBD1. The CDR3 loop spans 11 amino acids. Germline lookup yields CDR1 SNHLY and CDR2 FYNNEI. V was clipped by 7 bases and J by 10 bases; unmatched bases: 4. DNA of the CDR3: TGTGCCAGCACCCTGACAGGGGGAGCTTTCTTT. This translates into CASTLTGGAFF.

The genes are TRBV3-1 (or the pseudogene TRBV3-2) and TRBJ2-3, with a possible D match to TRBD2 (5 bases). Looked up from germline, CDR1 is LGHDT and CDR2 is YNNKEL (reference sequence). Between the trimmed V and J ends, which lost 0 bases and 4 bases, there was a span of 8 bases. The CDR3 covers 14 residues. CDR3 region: CASSQDGNSDTQYF. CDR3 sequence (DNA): TGTGCCAGCAGCCAAGACGGGAATTCAGATACGCAGTATTTT.

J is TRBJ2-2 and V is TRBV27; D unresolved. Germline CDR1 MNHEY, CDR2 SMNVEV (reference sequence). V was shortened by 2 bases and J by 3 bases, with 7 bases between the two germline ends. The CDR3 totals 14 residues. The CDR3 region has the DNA TGTGCCAGCAGTTTAATCGGAGACACCGGGGAGCTGTTTTTT. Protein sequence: CASSLIGDTGELFF.

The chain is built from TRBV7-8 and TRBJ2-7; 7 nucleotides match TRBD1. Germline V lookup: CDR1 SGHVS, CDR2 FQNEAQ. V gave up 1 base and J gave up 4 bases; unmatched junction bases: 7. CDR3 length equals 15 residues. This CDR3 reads CASSLVGRGKYEQYF. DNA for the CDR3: TGTGCCAGCAGCTTAGTCGGCAGGGGGAAATACGAGCAGTACTTC.

The CDR3 nucleotides are TGTGCCAGCAGCTTAGGGGACTGGACCTTTCAGCCCCAGCATTTT. It codes for CASSLGDWTFQPQHF. V usage is TRBV7-6 and J usage is TRBJ1-5; maybe TRBD1 (5 bases). Germline CDR1 reads SGHVS; CDR2 reads FNYEAQ. The CDR3 loop spans 15 amino acids. V lost 1 base to trimming and J lost 6 bases, with 13 bases between them.

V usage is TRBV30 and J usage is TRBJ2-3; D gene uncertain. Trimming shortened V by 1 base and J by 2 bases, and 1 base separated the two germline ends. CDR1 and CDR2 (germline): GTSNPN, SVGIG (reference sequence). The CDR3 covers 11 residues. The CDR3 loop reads CAWSATDTQYF. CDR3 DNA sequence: TGTGCCTGGAGTGCCACAGATACGCAGTATTTT.

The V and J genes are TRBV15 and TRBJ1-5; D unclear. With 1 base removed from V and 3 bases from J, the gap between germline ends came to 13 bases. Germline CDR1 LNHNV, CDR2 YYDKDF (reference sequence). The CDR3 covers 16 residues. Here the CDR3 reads CATSRAGRGPNQPQHF. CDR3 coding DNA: TGTGCCACCAGCAGAGCTGGGCGGGGTCCCAATCAGCCCCAGCATTTT.

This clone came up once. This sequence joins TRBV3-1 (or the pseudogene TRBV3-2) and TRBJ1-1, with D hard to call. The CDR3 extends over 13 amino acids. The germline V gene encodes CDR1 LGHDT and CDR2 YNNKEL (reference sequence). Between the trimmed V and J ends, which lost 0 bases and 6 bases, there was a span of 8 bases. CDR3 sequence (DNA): TGTGCCAGCAGCCAAGACTTCCGGGCTGAAGCTTTCTTT. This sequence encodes CASSQDFRAEAFF.

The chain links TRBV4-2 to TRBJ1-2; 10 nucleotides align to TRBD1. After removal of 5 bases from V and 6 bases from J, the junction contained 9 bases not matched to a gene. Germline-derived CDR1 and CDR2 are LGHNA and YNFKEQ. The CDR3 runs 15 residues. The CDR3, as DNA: TGTGCCAGCAGCACCGGTGACAGGGGGCGCGATGGCTACACCTTC. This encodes CASSTGDRGRDGYTF.

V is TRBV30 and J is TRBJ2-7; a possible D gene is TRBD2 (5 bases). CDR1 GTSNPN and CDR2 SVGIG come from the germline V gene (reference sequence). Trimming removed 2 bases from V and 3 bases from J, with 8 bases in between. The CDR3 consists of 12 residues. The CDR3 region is CAWSKLDYEQYF. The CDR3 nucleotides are TGTGCCTGGAGTAAACTAGACTACGAGCAGTACTTC.

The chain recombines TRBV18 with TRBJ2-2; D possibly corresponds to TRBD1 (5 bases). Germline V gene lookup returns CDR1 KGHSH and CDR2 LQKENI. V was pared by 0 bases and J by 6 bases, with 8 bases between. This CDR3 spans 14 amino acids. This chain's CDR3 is CASSPPSRAGELFF. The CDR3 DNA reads TGTGCCAGCTCACCACCGTCCAGGGCCGGGGAGCTGTTTTTT.

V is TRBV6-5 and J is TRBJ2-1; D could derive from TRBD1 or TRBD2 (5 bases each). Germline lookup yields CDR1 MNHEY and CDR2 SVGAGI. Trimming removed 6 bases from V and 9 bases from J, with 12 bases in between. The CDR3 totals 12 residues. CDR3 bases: TGTGCCAGCAGCGGGACCCTCAGTGAGCAGTTCTTC. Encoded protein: CASSGTLSEQFF.

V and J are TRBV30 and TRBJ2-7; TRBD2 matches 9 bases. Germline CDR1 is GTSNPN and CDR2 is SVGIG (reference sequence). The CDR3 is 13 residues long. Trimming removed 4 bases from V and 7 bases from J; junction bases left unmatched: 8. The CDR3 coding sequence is TGTGCCTGGAAATGGCGGGAGGGCTATGAGCAGTACTTC. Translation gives CAWKWREGYEQYF.

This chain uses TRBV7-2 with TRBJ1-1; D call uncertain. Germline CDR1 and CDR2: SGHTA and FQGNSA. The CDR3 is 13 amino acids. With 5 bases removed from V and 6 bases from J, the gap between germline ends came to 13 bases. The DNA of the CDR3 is TGTGCCAGCAGCCCACCCGGGGTCGCTGAAGCTTTCTTT. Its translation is CASSPPGVAEAFF.